The 27 T cell receptor beta chains below come from one sample, sequenced in a study of cytomegalovirus exposure and HLA in healthy donors. Clones were sequenced by immunoSEQ multiplex PCR, and TCRdb holds only the in-frame ones, with some missing. The sample shows 70,000 or so clones, 94% of them seen only once. The sequenced sample consisted of PBMCs. Receptors were obtained from a woman aged 18-29 years in good health and CMV-seronegative.

The chain carries TRBV9 and TRBJ2-1; TRBD2 matches at 11 bases. CDR1 and CDR2 from the germline V gene are SGDLS and YYNGEE. V lost 4 bases to trimming and J lost 9 bases; unmatched junction nucleotides: 12. This CDR3 region has 16 residues. The CDR3 nucleotides read TGTGCCAGCAGCTCTCGTAGCGGGGGGGTGATTAGTGAGCAGTTCTTC. Translation gives CASSSRSGGVISEQFF.

The rearrangement uses TRBV19 and TRBJ2-7; the D gene is possibly TRBD1 (5 bases). CDR1 and CDR2 from the germline V gene are LNHDA and SQIVND (reference sequence). CDR3 length: 15 amino acids. V lost 5 bases and J 3 bases, leaving 17 bases between the germline ends. The CDR3 loop reads CASSPAGSVFYEQYF. The CDR3 bases are TGTGCCAGTAGTCCTGCAGGGTCCGTATTCTACGAGCAGTACTTC.

The V gene is TRBV19, the J gene TRBJ2-3, with D maybe TRBD1 (6 bases). V was clipped by 11 bases and J by 4 bases, with 13 bases between them. Germline V gene lookup returns CDR1 LNHDA and CDR2 SQIVND (reference sequence). This CDR3 has 12 residues. CDR3 residues: CASRQDPDTQYF. The CDR3 nucleotides are TGTGCCTCCCGACAGGACCCAGATACGCAGTATTTT.

The rearrangement links TRBV9 to TRBJ2-3; TRBD1 is a possible D gene (5 bases). Germline-derived CDR1 and CDR2 are SGDLS and YYNGEE. The CDR3 extends over 14 amino acids. The germline V and J ends were trimmed by 0 bases and 1 base, with 6 bases remaining between them. The CDR3 sequence: CASSVEGRTDTQYF. Written as DNA, the CDR3 is TGTGCCAGCAGCGTAGAGGGGCGCACAGATACGCAGTATTTT.

The chain couples TRBV11-2 to TRBJ2-1; 11 positions agree with TRBD2. The CDR3 is 16 amino acids. The ends lost 4 bases at V and 7 bases at J; junction bases unmatched: 9. Germline V gene lookup returns CDR1 SGHAT and CDR2 FQNNGV. CDR3: CASSSLLAGVINEQFF. DNA for the CDR3: TGTGCCAGCAGCTCGTTACTAGCGGGAGTTATAAATGAGCAGTTCTTC.

V gene TRBV20-1 combines with J gene TRBJ2-7; D not certain. Germline V gene lookup returns CDR1 DFQATT and CDR2 SNEGSKA (reference sequence). The V and J ends lost 6 bases and 3 bases respectively, with 6 bases between them. The CDR3 spans 10 residues. The CDR3 DNA is TGCAGTGCCGCAGGCTACGAGCAGTACTTC. It yields the protein CSAAGYEQYF.

The J gene is TRBJ2-1, the V gene TRBV7-8, with D hard to call. V dropped 1 base and J dropped 8 bases, with 6 bases sitting between them. This CDR3 is 12 amino acids long. Germline values: CDR1 SGHVS, CDR2 FQNEAQ. The DNA of the CDR3 is TGTGCCAGCAGCTTAGGAGGCGATGAGCAGTTCTTC. It is translated as CASSLGGDEQFF.

The V gene is TRBV6-6, the J gene TRBJ2-5; 9 positions match TRBD2. This CDR3 comprises 11 residues. V was clipped by 8 bases and J by 7 bases; unmatched bases: 2. Germline loops: CDR1 MNHNY, CDR2 SVGAGI (reference sequence). The CDR3 protein is CASGGGVTQYF. CDR3 DNA sequence: TGTGCCAGCGGCGGGGGGGTGACCCAGTACTTC.

This chain uses TRBV28 with TRBJ2-3, with 8 bases lining up with TRBD2. Unmatched junction bases numbered 10, after V lost 3 bases and J lost 2 bases. The CDR3 has 17 amino acids. CDR1 is MDHEN, CDR2 SYDVKM, per germline. The CDR3 protein is CASSFPIFGRDTDTQYF. In DNA form, the CDR3 reads TGTGCCAGCAGTTTCCCCATCTTCGGGAGGGACACAGATACGCAGTATTTT.

The chain recombines TRBV27 with TRBJ1-5; TRBD1 might be the D (5 bases). Germline loops: CDR1 MNHEY, CDR2 SMNVEV (reference sequence). The CDR3 is 14 amino acids. The V and J ends lost 4 bases and 1 base respectively, with 8 bases between them. The CDR3 is CASSSQGSNQPQHF. For the CDR3, the DNA is TGTGCCAGCAGTTCTCAGGGCAGCAATCAGCCCCAGCATTTT.

Written as DNA, the CDR3 is TGTGCCAGCAGTTACCCGGGCCGAGGGACCGGGGAGCTGTTTTTT. It encodes CASSYPGRGTGELFF. The chain carries TRBV6-6 and TRBJ2-2; D possibly corresponds to TRBD2 (5 bases). The CDR3 is made up of 15 amino acids. V shed 2 bases and J shed 5 bases, with 12 bases lying between them. CDR1 and CDR2 (germline): MNHNY, SVGAGI (reference sequence).

The gene calls are TRBV4-2 and TRBJ1-1; a weak D match, TRBD1 (5 bases). The ends were cut back, 1 base at V and 1 base at J, with 7 bases in the middle. The CDR3 spans 14 residues. Germline V gene data show CDR1 as LGHNA and CDR2 as YNFKEQ. CDR3 in DNA: TGTGCCAGCAGCCAAGCTCAGGGGAACACTGAAGCTTTCTTT. This encodes CASSQAQGNTEAFF.

This clone came up once. V gene TRBV10-3 combines with J gene TRBJ2-7, with 10 positions matching TRBD1. Germline assignment: CDR1 ENHRY and CDR2 SYGVKD. The V and J ends lost 3 bases and 2 bases, in that order; junction bases with no gene match: 4. There are 15 residues in the CDR3. The CDR3: CAISERGQGTYEQYF. The CDR3 region has the DNA TGTGCCATCAGTGAACGGGGACAGGGGACCTACGAGCAGTACTTC.

The chain joins TRBV5-1 to TRBJ2-2; the match to TRBD1 covers 9 bases. Losses at the gene ends were 4 bases for V and 5 bases for J; bases not matched to a gene: 3. This CDR3 comprises 14 residues. Germline CDR1 is SGHRS and CDR2 is YFSETQ. CDR3 loop: CASSRDRETGELFF. The CDR3 DNA reads TGCGCCAGCAGCAGGGACAGGGAGACCGGGGAGCTGTTTTTT.

The chain combines TRBV11-2 with TRBJ1-2, with 7 bases matching TRBD1. The J segment lost 4 bases and the V segment lost 2 bases, leaving 4 bases of the junction unmatched. The CDR3 totals 14 residues. Germline V lookup: CDR1 SGHAT, CDR2 FQNNGV. CDR3 protein: CASSLFGQVYGYTF. As DNA, the CDR3 is TGTGCCAGCAGCTTATTCGGACAGGTCTATGGCTACACCTTC.

V usage is TRBV9 and J usage is TRBJ1-3; 7 nucleotides align to TRBD1. This CDR3 contains 15 residues. Germline CDR1 SGDLS, CDR2 YYNGEE. V lost 0 bases to trimming and J lost 8 bases; unmatched junction nucleotides: 8. The CDR3 loop is CASSVDLRDSYTIYF. The DNA for the CDR3 is TGTGCCAGCAGCGTAGATCTTAGGGACAGTTACACCATATATTTT.

The rearrangement links TRBV19 to TRBJ1-1, with D maybe TRBD1 (5 bases). Germline lookup yields CDR1 LNHDA and CDR2 SQIVND (reference sequence). With 7 bases removed from V and 0 bases from J, the gap between germline ends came to 12 bases. The CDR3 has 14 residues. The CDR3 DNA is TGTGCCAGTACCCGGACACCGGTGAACACTGAAGCTTTCTTT. It encodes CASTRTPVNTEAFF.

J is TRBJ1-1 and V is TRBV5-8; tentative D call: TRBD1 (6 bases). The germline V and J ends were trimmed by 5 bases and 6 bases, with 17 bases remaining between them. The V gene's germline CDR1 is SGHTS and CDR2 YDEGEE. There are 14 residues in the CDR3. The CDR3 nucleotides are TGTGCCAGCAGACTACAGGGCGGAGTAGCTGAAGCTTTCTTT. This gives the protein CASRLQGGVAEAFF.

In this sample, this clone turned up once. This chain connects TRBV27 to TRBJ1-5; 9 bases fit TRBD1. CDR3 length: 16 residues. From germline, CDR1 is MNHEY and CDR2 SMNVEV (reference sequence). The junction had 5 bases not matched to a gene; V was cut back by 3 bases and J by 2 bases. The CDR3 protein is CASSLRQGVGNQPQHF. CDR3 in DNA: TGTGCCAGCAGTTTGCGACAGGGGGTAGGCAATCAGCCCCAGCATTTT.

The chain couples TRBV19 to TRBJ2-4, with 9 bases matching TRBD2. V lost 7 bases to trimming and J lost 3 bases; unmatched junction nucleotides: 4. CDR1 and CDR2 from the germline V gene are LNHDA and SQIVND (reference sequence). The CDR3 is 14 amino acids. The CDR3 sequence is CASTGTSHKNIQYF. The DNA of the CDR3 is TGTGCCAGTACGGGGACTAGCCACAAAAACATTCAGTACTTC.

This clone was counted between two and nine times. This chain joins TRBV5-6 and TRBJ2-1; a possible D gene is TRBD2 (6 bases). Germline assignment: CDR1 SGHDT and CDR2 YYEEEE. Trimming removed 1 base at V and 8 bases at J, with 16 bases between. The CDR3 is 15 amino acids. Here the CDR3 reads CASSLFAFTGDEQFF. CDR3 DNA sequence: TGTGCCAGCAGCTTGTTCGCCTTCACGGGGGATGAGCAGTTCTTC.

J is TRBJ2-2 and V is TRBV9; 10 nucleotides agree with TRBD2. The CDR3 covers 18 residues. Looked up from germline, CDR1 is SGDLS and CDR2 is YYNGEE. After removal of 4 bases from V and 4 bases from J, the junction contained 13 bases not matched to a gene. In DNA, the CDR3 is TGTGCCAGCAGCTCTCCTGGGCTAGCGGGAGAGGGCACCGGGGAGCTGTTTTTT. This translates into CASSSPGLAGEGTGELFF.

This sequence joins TRBV19 and TRBJ1-2; no clear D gene. The CDR3 extends over 13 amino acids. V lost 5 bases to trimming and J lost 2 bases, with 9 bases between them. CDR1 LNHDA and CDR2 SQIVND come from the germline V gene (reference sequence). CDR3 sequence (DNA): TGTGCCAGTAGTCCCCTCGAGAACTATGGCTACACCTTC. Translation gives CASSPLENYGYTF.

This chain links TRBV11-2 with TRBJ1-1, with a possible D match to TRBD1 (6 bases). V shed 4 bases and J shed 0 bases, with 9 bases lying between them. In germline, CDR1 is SGHAT, CDR2 FQNNGV. The CDR3 loop spans 14 amino acids. In nucleotides, the CDR3 is TGTGCCAGCAGCTCAGGACAGTTGAACACTGAAGCTTTCTTT. It specifies CASSSGQLNTEAFF.

The V call is TRBV9, the J call TRBJ1-4, with D tentatively TRBD1 (5 bases). Trimming removed 0 bases at V and 3 bases at J, with 9 bases between. CDR1 is SGDLS, CDR2 YYNGEE, per germline. This CDR3 is built from 15 residues. The CDR3 DNA is TGTGCCAGCAGCGTAGGGGGGGAGGCTAATGAAAAACTGTTTTTT. It encodes CASSVGGEANEKLFF.

V usage is TRBV6-5 and J usage is TRBJ1-5, with TRBD1 matching over 7 bases. CDR1 is MNHEY and CDR2 is SVGAGI in the germline V gene. This CDR3 spans 14 amino acids. Germline trimming cut 11 bases from V and 5 bases from J; bases unmatched to any gene: 12. The CDR3 nucleotides read TGTGCCTCTAAGGGGGCCACGTCCCATCAGCCCCAGCATTTT. It translates to CASKGATSHQPQHF.

The chain recombines TRBV6-6 with TRBJ2-1, with TRBD2 as a possible D gene (5 bases). V was pared by 0 bases and J by 4 bases, with 13 bases between. Germline CDR1 is MNHNY and CDR2 is SVGAGI (reference sequence). The CDR3 is 16 residues long. The CDR3 reads CASSYSSGGLYNEQFF. The CDR3 DNA reads as TGTGCCAGCAGTTACTCGTCTGGCGGACTTTACAATGAGCAGTTCTTC.